This T cell receptor beta chain comes out of a study of blood T cell repertoires in COVID-19. Profiling relied on immunoSEQ multiplex PCR, and the TCRdb table lists in-frame clones only, not all of them. The data show a few hundred thousand clones, with about 90% seen just once and approximately 3% held by the top ten. In germline, CDR1 is SGHTS, CDR2 YDEGEE. Trimming took 0 bases from V and 5 from J, leaving 5 bases between them. CDR3 length: 12 amino acids. Clinical histories supplied by participants themselves formed the basis of cohort assignment. This TCR was sampled from a woman aged 30 to 39 who had recovered from COVID-19. The sample was PBMCs or T cells enriched from blood (not recorded which). V gene TRBV5-8 combines with J gene TRBJ2-5; D gene unclear. CDR3 sequence reads: CASSLDKETQYF. CDR3 coding DNA: TGTGCCAGCAGCTTGGACAAGGAGACCCAGTACTTC.